This TCR beta chain was obtained from a study of shared clonotypes between healthy human individuals. General study findings and limits: Generally, estimated richness proved larger in naive subsets than it did in memory subsets. All-four-donor shared clonotypes had higher generation probabilities than non-shared clonotypes did.

Negatively enriched CD4+ T cells were divided by CD45RA into naive and memory. In the case of this clone: The antigen is undetermined.

CDR3 length: 15 residues. Germline assignment: CDR1 KGHSH and CDR2 LQKENI. V was cut by 3 bases and J by 6 bases, with 15 bases left in between. Here immunoSEQ multiplex PCR was the method, and the copy in TCRdb shows in-frame clones only, minus some. The table includes a few million clones, over 85% detected once. Sequencing was done on a sample of naive CD4+ T cells sorted from blood. Noted subset: CD45RA+ positively selected. The clonotype was recovered from a man aged 18 to 35 in good health. V gene TRBV18 combines with J gene TRBJ2-1; tentatively, D is TRBD1 (6 bases). CDR3 sequence: CASSPLDSLGNEQFF. The CDR3 DNA follows: TGTGCCAGCTCACCTTTGGACAGTTTGGGCAATGAGCAGTTCTTC.